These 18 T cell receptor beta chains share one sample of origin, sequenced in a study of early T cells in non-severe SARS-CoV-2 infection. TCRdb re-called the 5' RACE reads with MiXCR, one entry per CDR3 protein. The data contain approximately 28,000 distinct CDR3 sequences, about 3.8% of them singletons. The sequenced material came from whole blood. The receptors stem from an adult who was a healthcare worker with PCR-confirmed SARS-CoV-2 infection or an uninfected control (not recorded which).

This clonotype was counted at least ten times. Here the CDR3 DNA reads TGTGCCAGCAGCTTCCGGACTAGCTCCCTTATTTACAATGAGCAGTTCTTC. Residues: CASSFRTSSLIYNEQFF. The chain is built from TRBV5-6 and TRBJ2-1, with 8 nucleotides matching TRBD2. Germline values: CDR1 SGHDT, CDR2 YYEEEE. The CDR3 has 17 residues. V shed 2 bases and J 4 bases; nucleotides not matched to a gene: 11.

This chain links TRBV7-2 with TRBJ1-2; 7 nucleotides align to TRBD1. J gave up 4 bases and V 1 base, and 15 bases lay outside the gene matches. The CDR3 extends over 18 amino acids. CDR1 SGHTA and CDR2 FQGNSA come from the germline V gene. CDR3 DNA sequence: TGTGCCAGCAGCTTAGTTTCGTCGCAAGGGGGCACCCCCTATGGCTACACCTTC. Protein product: CASSLVSSQGGTPYGYTF.

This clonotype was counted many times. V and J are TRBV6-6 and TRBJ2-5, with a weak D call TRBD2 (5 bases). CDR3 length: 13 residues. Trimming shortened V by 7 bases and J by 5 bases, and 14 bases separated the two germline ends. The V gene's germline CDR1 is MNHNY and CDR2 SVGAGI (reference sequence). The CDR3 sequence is CASNPEKRETQYF. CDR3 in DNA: TGTGCCAGCAACCCAGAGAAGCGGGAGACCCAGTACTTC.

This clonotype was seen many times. The CDR3 DNA is TGTGCCAGCGCAGACACCGGGACAAGTGCCTATAATTCACCCCTCCACTTT. Protein: CASADTGTSAYNSPLHF. The chain couples TRBV6-5 to TRBJ1-6, with D perhaps TRBD1 (6 bases). V was clipped by 8 bases and J by 2 bases, with 19 bases between them. The CDR3 is made up of 17 amino acids. Germline CDR1 and CDR2: MNHEY and SVGAGI.

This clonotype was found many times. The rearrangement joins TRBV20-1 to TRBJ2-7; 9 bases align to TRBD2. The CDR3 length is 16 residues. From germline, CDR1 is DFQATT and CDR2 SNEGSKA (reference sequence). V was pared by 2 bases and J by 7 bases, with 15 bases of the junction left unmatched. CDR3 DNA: TGCAGTGCTAGACCCCCCGGGGTAGCGGGAGCCGGGGAGCAGTACTTC. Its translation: CSARPPGVAGAGEQYF.

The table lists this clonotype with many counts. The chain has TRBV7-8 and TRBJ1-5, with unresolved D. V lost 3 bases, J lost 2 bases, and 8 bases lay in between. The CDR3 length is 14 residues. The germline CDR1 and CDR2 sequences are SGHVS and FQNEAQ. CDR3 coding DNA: TGTGCCAGCAGCTTCGCCGGGGGCAATCAGCCCCAGCATTTT. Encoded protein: CASSFAGGNQPQHF.

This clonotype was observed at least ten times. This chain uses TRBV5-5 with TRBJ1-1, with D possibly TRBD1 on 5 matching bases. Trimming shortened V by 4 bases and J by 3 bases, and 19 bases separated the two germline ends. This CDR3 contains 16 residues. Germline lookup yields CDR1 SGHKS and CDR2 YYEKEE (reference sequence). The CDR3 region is CASSQGSGWLDTEAFF. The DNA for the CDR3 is TGTGCCAGCAGCCAAGGGTCAGGGTGGCTCGACACTGAAGCTTTCTTT.

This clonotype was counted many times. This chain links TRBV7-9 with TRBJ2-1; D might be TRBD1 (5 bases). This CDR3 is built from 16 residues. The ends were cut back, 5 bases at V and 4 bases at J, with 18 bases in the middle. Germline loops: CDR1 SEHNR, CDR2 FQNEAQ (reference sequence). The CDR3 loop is CASSKEIDSLYNEQFF. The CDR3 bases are TGTGCCAGCAGCAAAGAGATTGACAGTCTTTACAATGAGCAGTTCTTC.

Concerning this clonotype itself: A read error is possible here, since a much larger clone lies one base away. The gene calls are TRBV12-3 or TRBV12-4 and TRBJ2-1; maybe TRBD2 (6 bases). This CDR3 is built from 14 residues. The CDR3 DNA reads TGTGCCAGCACCGTGGGAGGTTTCTACAATGGGCAGTTCTTC. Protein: CASTVGGFYNGQFF.

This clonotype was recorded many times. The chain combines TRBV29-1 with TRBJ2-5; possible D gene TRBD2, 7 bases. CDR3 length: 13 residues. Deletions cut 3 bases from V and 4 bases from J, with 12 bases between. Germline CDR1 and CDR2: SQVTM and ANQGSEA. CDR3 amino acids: CSVDAGALETQYF. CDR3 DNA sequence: TGCAGCGTTGATGCGGGGGCATTAGAGACCCAGTACTTC. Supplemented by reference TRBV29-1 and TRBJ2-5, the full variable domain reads SAVISQKPSRDICQRGTSLTIQCQVDSQVTMMFWYRQQPGQSLTLIATANQGSEATYESGFVIDKFPISRPNLTFSTLTVSNMSPEDSSIYLCSVDAGALETQYFGPGTRLLVL.

CDR3 in amino acids: CASSWGGTDNQETQYF. Here the CDR3 DNA reads TGTGCCAGCAGCTGGGGCGGGACAGATAATCAAGAGACCCAGTACTTC. The chain is built from TRBV5-4 and TRBJ2-5, with D possibly matching TRBD1 (7 bases). This CDR3 has 16 residues. V lost 3 bases and J lost 2, with 17 bases in between. Germline V gene sequence: CDR1 SGHNT, CDR2 YYREEE (reference sequence).

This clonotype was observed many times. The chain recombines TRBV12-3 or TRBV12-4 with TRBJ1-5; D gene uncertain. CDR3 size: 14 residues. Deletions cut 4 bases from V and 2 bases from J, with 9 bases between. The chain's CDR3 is CASSSQAGNQPQHF. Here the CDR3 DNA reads TGTGCCAGCAGTTCCCAAGCCGGCAATCAGCCCCAGCATTTT.

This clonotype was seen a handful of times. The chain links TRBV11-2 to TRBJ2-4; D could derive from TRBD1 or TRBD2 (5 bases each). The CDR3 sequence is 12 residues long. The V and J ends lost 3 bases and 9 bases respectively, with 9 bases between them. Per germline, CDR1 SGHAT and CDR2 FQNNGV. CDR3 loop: CASSFSGTIQYF. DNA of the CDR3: TGTGCCAGCAGCTTTAGTGGGACCATTCAGTACTTC. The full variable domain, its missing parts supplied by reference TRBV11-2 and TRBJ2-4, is EAGVAQSPRYKIIEKRQSVAFWCNPISGHATLYWYQQILGQGPKLLIQFQNNGVVDDSQLPKDRFSAERLKGVDSTLKIQPAKLEDSAVYLCASSFSGTIQYFGAGTRLSVL.

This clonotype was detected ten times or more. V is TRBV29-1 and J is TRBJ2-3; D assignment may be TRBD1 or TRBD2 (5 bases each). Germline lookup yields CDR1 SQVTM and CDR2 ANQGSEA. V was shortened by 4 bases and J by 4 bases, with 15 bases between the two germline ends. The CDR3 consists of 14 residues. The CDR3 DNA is TGCAGCGTTGGGGGGAAAAATGGGGCAGATACGCAGTATTTT. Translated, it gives CSVGGKNGADTQYF.

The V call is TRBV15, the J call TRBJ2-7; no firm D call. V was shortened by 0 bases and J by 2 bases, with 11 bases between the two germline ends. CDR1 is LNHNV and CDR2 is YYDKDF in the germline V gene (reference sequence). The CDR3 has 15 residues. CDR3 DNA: TGTGCCACCAGCAGAGATACCAACCCAACCTACGAGCAGTACTTC. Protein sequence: CATSRDTNPTYEQYF. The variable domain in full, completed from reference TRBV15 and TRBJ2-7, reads DAMVIQNPRYQVTQFGKPVTLSCSQTLNHNVMYWYQQKSSQAPKLLFHYYDKDFNNEADTPDNFQSRRPNTSFCFLDIRSPGLGDTAMYLCATSRDTNPTYEQYFGPGTRLTVT.

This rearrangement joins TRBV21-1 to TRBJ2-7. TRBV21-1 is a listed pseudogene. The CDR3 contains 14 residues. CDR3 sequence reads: CASSKRERTYEQYF. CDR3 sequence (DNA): TGTGCCAGCAGCAAACGAGAACGGACCTACGAGCAGTACTTC.

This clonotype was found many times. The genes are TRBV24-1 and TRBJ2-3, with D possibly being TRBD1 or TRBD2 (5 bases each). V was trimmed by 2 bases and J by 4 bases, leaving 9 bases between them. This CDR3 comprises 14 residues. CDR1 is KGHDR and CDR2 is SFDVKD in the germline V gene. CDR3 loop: CATSDSRGADTQYF. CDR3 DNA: TGTGCCACCAGTGATTCCCGGGGCGCAGATACGCAGTATTTT.

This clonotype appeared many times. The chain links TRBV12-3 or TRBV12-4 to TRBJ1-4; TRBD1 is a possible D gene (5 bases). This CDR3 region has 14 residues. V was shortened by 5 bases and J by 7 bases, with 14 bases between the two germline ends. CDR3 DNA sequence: TGTGCCAGCAGTGGGGACGTGATGGGTGAAAAACTGTTTTTT. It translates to CASSGDVMGEKLFF.